Listed here are 8 T cell receptor beta chains from one sample, sequenced in a study of blood T cell repertoires in COVID-19. Method: immunoSEQ multiplex PCR; TCRdb's copy keeps in-frame clones and lacks some. The table records around 200,000 clones, 85% of them present only once. Sequences were obtained from peripheral blood. Receptor source: a woman of 80 years or more with acute or convalescent COVID-19.

The CDR3 loop reads CASILAGTYEQYF. CDR3 nucleotide sequence: TGTGCCAGCATCCTAGCGGGGACCTACGAGCAGTACTTC. The gene calls are TRBV6-5 and TRBJ2-7, with TRBD2 matching over 9 bases. There are 13 residues in the CDR3. The junction had 3 bases not matched to a gene; V was cut back by 7 bases and J by 2 bases. Germline V gene sequence: CDR1 MNHEY, CDR2 SVGAGI.

The chain links TRBV15 to TRBJ1-6; TRBD1 is a possible D gene (5 bases). Per the germline V gene, CDR1 is LNHNV and CDR2 is YYDKDF (reference sequence). The CDR3 is 16 amino acids. Between the trimmed V and J ends, which lost 5 bases and 6 bases, there was a span of 17 bases. The CDR3, as DNA: TGTGCCACCAGCCCGAGCCGGGGGACCATTAATTCACCCCTCCACTTT. This gives the protein CATSPSRGTINSPLHF.

The gene calls are TRBV14 and TRBJ2-1; TRBD2 agrees at 7 bases. Looked up from germline, CDR1 is SGHDN and CDR2 is FVKESK. The V segment lost 5 bases and the J segment 5 bases; nucleotides outside the gene matches: 9. The CDR3 spans 15 residues. DNA of the CDR3: TGTGCCAGCAGCTACCAAGGGGCGGGGGACAATGAGCAGTTCTTC. This gives the protein CASSYQGAGDNEQFF. The complete variable domain, with remaining parts taken from reference TRBV14 and TRBJ2-1, reads EAGVTQFPSHSVIEKGQTVTLRCDPISGHDNLYWYRRVMGKEIKFLLHFVKESKQDESGMPNNRFLAERTGGTYSTLKVQPAELEDSGVYFCASSYQGAGDNEQFFGPGTRLTVL.

V and J are TRBV12-3 or TRBV12-4 and TRBJ1-2; the match to TRBD1 covers 9 bases. CDR3 length: 13 amino acids. V gave up 3 bases and J gave up 6 bases; unmatched junction bases: 2. The CDR3 region is CASSFNRGHGYTF. The CDR3 DNA sequence: TGTGCCAGCAGTTTTAACAGGGGGCATGGCTACACCTTC.

The rearrangement links TRBV27 to TRBJ1-1; no reliable D call. V gave up 2 bases and J gave up 1 base, with 14 bases separating them. The germline V gene encodes CDR1 MNHEY and CDR2 SMNVEV (reference sequence). This CDR3 has 16 amino acids. The CDR3 nucleotides are TGTGCCAGCAGTTTACACACAGTTCAAGCGAACACTGAAGCTTTCTTT. It specifies CASSLHTVQANTEAFF.

This rearrangement joins TRBV3-1 (or the pseudogene TRBV3-2) to TRBJ1-1; D is unclear. This CDR3 is 14 amino acids long. V lost 2 bases and J lost 4, with 11 bases in between. CDR1 LGHDT and CDR2 YNNKEL come from the germline V gene (reference sequence). CDR3 region: CASSQYSVSTEAFF. The CDR3, as DNA: TGTGCCAGCAGCCAATACAGTGTGAGCACTGAAGCTTTCTTT.

The chain has TRBV7-6 and TRBJ1-3, with D possibly TRBD1 on 5 matching bases. V lost 1 base and J lost 5, with 9 bases in between. The CDR3 is made up of 14 amino acids. Germline V gene lookup returns CDR1 SGHVS and CDR2 FNYEAQ. This chain's CDR3 is CASSLEGLRNTIYF. CDR3 nucleotide sequence: TGTGCCAGCAGCTTAGAGGGGTTGCGAAACACCATATATTTT.

CDR3 bases: TGTGCCAGCAGCCAAGCTCATGGGACAGCTACCGGGGAGCTGTTTTTT. This gives the protein CASSQAHGTATGELFF. The J gene is TRBJ2-2, the V gene TRBV14; TRBD1 aligns across 7 bases. J was trimmed by 5 bases and V by 1 base; bases with no gene match: 7. The CDR3 consists of 16 residues. Germline V lookup: CDR1 SGHDN, CDR2 FVKESK.